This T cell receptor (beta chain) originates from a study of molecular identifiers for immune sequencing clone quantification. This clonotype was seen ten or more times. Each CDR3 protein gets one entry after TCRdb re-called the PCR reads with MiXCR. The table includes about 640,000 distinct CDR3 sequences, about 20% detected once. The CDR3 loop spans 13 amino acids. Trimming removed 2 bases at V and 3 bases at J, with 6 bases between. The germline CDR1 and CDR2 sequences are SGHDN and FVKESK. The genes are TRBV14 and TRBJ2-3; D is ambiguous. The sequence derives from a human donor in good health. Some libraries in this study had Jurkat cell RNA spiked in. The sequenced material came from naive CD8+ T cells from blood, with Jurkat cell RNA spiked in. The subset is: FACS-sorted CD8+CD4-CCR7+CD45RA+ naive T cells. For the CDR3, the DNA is TGTGCCAGCAGCCAATTCAAGACAGATACGCAGTATTTT. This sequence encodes CASSQFKTDTQYF.